The 7 T cell receptor beta chains in this list originate from one sample, sequenced in a study of control samples from healthy donors and cancer patients. Repertoires were generated with immunoSEQ multiplex PCR, while TCRdb's copy carries only in-frame clones and drops some. The sample holds over 100,000 clones, around 90% seen once. Sequences were obtained from blood. These receptors came from a man aged 35-49 years in good health.

This chain joins TRBV12-3 or TRBV12-4 and TRBJ2-7; tentatively, D is TRBD1 (6 bases). The CDR3 extends over 12 amino acids. With 8 bases removed from V and 4 bases from J, the gap between germline ends came to 12 bases. CDR3 loop: CASSRGGYEQYF. In nucleotides, the CDR3 is TGTGCCAGCTCTCGAGGGGGTTACGAGCAGTACTTC.

This clone was detected once. The V call is TRBV5-8, the J call TRBJ1-2; D ambiguous. Germline V gene data show CDR1 as SGHTS and CDR2 as YDEGEE. This CDR3 is built from 15 residues. The V end was cut by 4 bases, the J end by 4 bases, with 17 bases between. CDR3 bases: TGTGCCAGCAGCCAATCACTCCTTTGGAGCTATGGCTACACCTTC. Encoded protein: CASSQSLLWSYGYTF.

The rearrangement joins TRBV5-1 to TRBJ1-6; TRBD1 matches at 8 bases. The length of the CDR3 is 15 residues. Per the germline V gene, CDR1 is SGHRS and CDR2 is YFSETQ. Trimming cost V 4 bases and J 6 bases; bases outside gene matches: 6. CDR3 sequence: CASSLETGVNSPLHF. CDR3 nucleotides: TGCGCCAGCAGCCTTGAGACAGGGGTTAATTCACCCCTCCACTTT.

This rearrangement joins TRBV7-8 to TRBJ2-5, with 9 bases that match TRBD2. Trimming removed 4 bases from V and 1 base from J; junction bases left unmatched: 4. The CDR3 consists of 15 residues. Germline CDR1 and CDR2: SGHVS and FQNEAQ. The CDR3 DNA sequence: TGTGCCAGCAGCTCCTGGACTAGCGCCCAAGAGACCCAGTACTTC. Encoded protein: CASSSWTSAQETQYF.

The V and J genes are TRBV18 and TRBJ2-7; TRBD1 is a possible D gene (5 bases). The germline gives CDR1 KGHSH, CDR2 LQKENI. CDR3 length: 15 residues. The ends were cut back, 0 bases at V and 0 bases at J, with 9 bases in the middle. CDR3 DNA sequence: TGTGCCAGCTCACCACCTACAGGCAGCTCCTACGAGCAGTACTTC. Translating it yields CASSPPTGSSYEQYF.

The chain employs TRBV9 and TRBJ2-3; D gene uncertain. Germline V lookup: CDR1 SGDLS, CDR2 YYNGEE. Trimming took off 4 bases at V and 1 base at J, with 7 bases between the two ends. The CDR3 runs to 13 residues. The CDR3 DNA follows: TGTGCCAGCAGCCTCGACCGCACAGATACGCAGTATTTT. Translating it yields CASSLDRTDTQYF.

This chain joins TRBV4-1 and TRBJ1-3; D is unresolved. This CDR3 has 15 residues. CDR1 and CDR2 from the germline V gene are MGHRA and YSYEKL. The V gene lost 4 bases and the J gene lost 4 bases, with 14 bases spanning the gap. CDR3 in amino acids: CASSPLGFEGNTIYF. The CDR3 bases are TGCGCCAGCAGCCCGCTCGGGTTCGAAGGAAACACCATATATTTT.